This TCR beta chain is from a study of CD8+CD57+ T cells in acquired aplastic anemia. About the research overall: The study obtained an average of around 3.4 ug of DNA from sorted CD4+ and CD8+ cells. CD4+ reads averaged around 10 million in healthy donors.

The V and J ends lost 0 bases and 0 bases respectively, with 9 bases between them. Germline V gene sequence: CDR1 SGHAT, CDR2 FQNNGV. The CDR3 is made up of 16 amino acids. In its sample, this clonotype was seen many times. The antigen is unknown. TCR beta VDJ combinations and CDR3 sequences were profiled from genomic DNA. Each CDR3 protein is one row after TCRdb ran MiXCR on the reads. The data show approximately 99,000 distinct CDR3 sequences, 40% to 65% seen once. Overall study results and limits: In CD8+ cells, Simpson's diversity showed no significant difference between patients and controls. Twenty-nine CD8+ CDR3 sequences were shared between patients and controls.

Sequenced input: sorted CD4+, CD8+, or CD8+CD57+ T cells (not recorded which) from PBMCs. The receptor was derived from a human donor in good health, serving as a control. This chain uses TRBV11-2 with TRBJ2-1; D is unclear. The CDR3, as DNA: TGTGCCAGCAGCTTAGAACATACGAGCTCCTACAATGAGCAGTTCTTC. Translated: CASSLEHTSSYNEQFF.